These T cell receptor beta chains were read from a single sample in a study of blood T cell repertoires in COVID-19. Clones were read by immunoSEQ multiplex PCR, and TCRdb kept only the in-frame ones, dropping some. The data hold some 290,000 clones, with about 90% observed a single time. Sample: PBMCs or T cells enriched from blood (not recorded which). Source of these receptors: a woman aged 30 to 39 who had recovered from COVID-19. CDR3s include the opening cysteine and the closing phenylalanine or tryptophan. The D gene is left open where the match is weak. The listing skips clone size in some rows; elsewhere it reads once, few, many or a size class.

d_call clone_size j_call v_call cdr3_nt cdr3_aa
- - TRBJ2-1 TRBV5-6 TGTGCCAGCAGCTTGTGGCGGGGTACCTACAATGAGCAGTTCTTC CASSLWRGTYNEQFF
TRBD1 - TRBJ1-2 TRBV2 TGTGCCAGCAGCAGGGACAGCAGTTATGGCTACACCTTC CASSRDSSYGYTF
- - TRBJ2-1 TRBV5-1 TGCGCCAGCAGCTTCGATCTTAGGGAGATTTTATACAATGAGCAGTTCTTC CASSFDLREILYNEQFF
TRBD2 - TRBJ2-3 TRBV4-1 TGCGCCAGCAGCCAAGAGCGGGAGTTCACAGATACGCAGTATTTT CASSQEREFTDTQYF
TRBD1 - TRBJ1-1 TRBV30 TGTGCCTGGAAGGTCGGACAGGGGAGCACTGAAGCTTTCTTT CAWKVGQGSTEAFF
TRBD2 - TRBJ2-1 TRBV3-1/TRBV3-2 TGTGCCAGCAGCCAAGATACGGCTAGCGGGTCCTACAATGAGCAGTTCTTC CASSQDTASGSYNEQFF
- - TRBJ2-7 TRBV6-5 TGTGCCAGCAGTTACGGGGGCCCTAATGTGGACTACGAGCAGTACTTC CASSYGGPNVDYEQYF
TRBD1 - TRBJ1-5 TRBV18 TGTGCCAGCTTACCAACACCTCCGGGACAGGGCTACCAGCCCCAGCATTTT CASLPTPPGQGYQPQHF
- - TRBJ2-7 TRBV2 TGTGCCAGCAGTGCTTCCGTGGGGGGTGGTACGTACGAGCAGTACTTC CASSASVGGGTYEQYF
TRBD2 - TRBJ2-3 TRBV7-2 TGTGCCAGTCTAGCGGCACCTAGCACAGATACGCAGTATTTT CASLAAPSTDTQYF
- - TRBJ2-5 TRBV4-2 TGTGCCAGCAGCCAAGTTGGCAGGGGACAAGAGACCCAGTACTTC CASSQVGRGQETQYF
TRBD2 - TRBJ2-7 TRBV5-1 TGCGCCAGCAGCTTGGCGGCTAGCGGACCCCTGGAGCAGTACTTC CASSLAASGPLEQYF
TRBD1 - TRBJ1-1 TRBV6-6 TGTGCCAGCAGTTACCTTGGACAGGGGGCTAACACTGAAGCTTTCTTT CASSYLGQGANTEAFF
- - TRBJ1-2 TRBV6-6 TGTGCCAGCAGTCCTAATACGTACAGGATATCTAACTATGGCTACACCTTC CASSPNTYRISNYGYTF
TRBD2 - TRBJ2-2 TRBV10-3 TGTGCCATCAACCAGCGGGAGACCGGGGAGCTGTTTTTT CAINQRETGELFF
- - TRBJ1-1 TRBV19 TGTGCCAGTAGTCAAACAGGGACCACTGAAGCTTTCTTT CASSQTGTTEAFF
- - TRBJ2-5 TRBV7-2 TGTGCCAGCAGCATACCGGGACGGGAGTACCAAGAGACCCAGTACTTC CASSIPGREYQETQYF
TRBD1 - TRBJ2-7 TRBV4-2 TGTGCCAGCAGCCAAGCGACAGGGTCCGACGAGCAGTACTTC CASSQATGSDEQYF
TRBD2 - TRBJ2-1 TRBV6-1 TGTGCCAGCAGTGCGGGACTAGCGGGCACTCCCTCCTACAATGAGCAGTTCTTC CASSAGLAGTPSYNEQFF
TRBD1 - TRBJ2-3 TRBV7-6 TGTGCCAGCAGCTTAGGACAGGGGGGCACAGATACGCAGTATTTT CASSLGQGGTDTQYF
TRBD1 - TRBJ1-5 TRBV19 TGTGCCAGTAGTCCTCTACTAATTACAGGGGGCGACAGCAATCAGCCCCAGCATTTT CASSPLLITGGDSNQPQHF
- few TRBJ1-5 TRBV6-5 TGTGCCAGCAGTTACGAAATGGGCCGGCCCCAGCATTTT CASSYEMGRPQHF
- - TRBJ2-2 TRBV4-1 TGCGCCAGCAGCCAAGGGGCCACCGGGGAGCTGTTTTTT CASSQGATGELFF
- once TRBJ1-1 TRBV7-6 TGTGCCAGCAGCTTATACGACAGCCCGAACACTGAAGCTTTCTTT CASSLYDSPNTEAFF
- - TRBJ1-2 TRBV10-3 TGTGCCATCAGCGTCAGTTATCCGGGTGGCTACACCTTC CAISVSYPGGYTF
TRBD1 few TRBJ2-7 TRBV5-1 TGCGCCAGCAGCTTGGTGGGACAGAACTACGAGCAGTACTTC CASSLVGQNYEQYF
- few TRBJ2-7 TRBV6-2/TRBV6-3 TGTGCCAGCAGTTACAACCTAGCGAATTACGAGCAGTACTTC CASSYNLANYEQYF
TRBD1 - TRBJ1-2 TRBV28 TGTGCCAGCAGACCCTCGTTGGGACAGGGGTTCTATGGCTACACCTTC CASRPSLGQGFYGYTF
TRBD2 few TRBJ2-2 TRBV5-1 TGCGCCAGCAGCTTTCCCCTAGCGGGAGGATCGGGGAGCACCGGGGAGCTGTTTTTT CASSFPLAGGSGSTGELFF
- - TRBJ2-3 TRBV7-6 TGTGCCAGCAGCTTCTTTGAGAATACAGATACGCAGTATTTT CASSFFENTDTQYF
TRBD2 - TRBJ2-7 TRBV19 TGTGCCAGTAGTTCCGCCGGGACTAGCGGGAGAGAGCAGTACTTC CASSSAGTSGREQYF
- - TRBJ1-1 TRBV4-3 TGCGCCAGCAGCCAAGATCAGAGTTCGGTCGGGGAAGATGAAGCTTTCTTT CASSQDQSSVGEDEAFF
TRBD2 - TRBJ2-7 TRBV9 TGTGCCAGCAGCGTAGACTTAGGACTAGCCTACGAGCAGTACTTC CASSVDLGLAYEQYF
- - TRBJ2-7 TRBV27 TGTGCCACCCAGGGACTCCTCTCCTACGAGCAGTACTTC CATQGLLSYEQYF
- many TRBJ1-1 TRBV5-1 TGCGCCAGCAGTCCAAAGACAGACAACACTGAAGCTTTCTTT CASSPKTDNTEAFF
TRBD2 - TRBJ2-1 TRBV2 TGTGCCAGCAGGGCCGGGACTAGTACGAATGAGCAGTTCTTC CASRAGTSTNEQFF
- - TRBJ1-2 TRBV19 TGTGCCAGTAGTAGTCAGGGATATGCCTATGGCTACACCTTC CASSSQGYAYGYTF
- - TRBJ1-2 TRBV14 TGTGCCAGCAGCCAAGACCGACAGGTTCGAGGCTACACCTTC CASSQDRQVRGYTF
- once TRBJ2-5 TRBV5-1 TGCGCCAGCAGCTTGTCGGCAGGAGGTGAGACCCAGTACTTC CASSLSAGGETQYF
TRBD1 - TRBJ2-7 TRBV5-4 TGTGCCAGCAGGACAACCGGGACAGGGTTGCATTCGTACGAGCAGTACTTC CASRTTGTGLHSYEQYF
TRBD1 - TRBJ1-2 TRBV4-1 TGCGCCAGCAGCCAAGCAGGGGGGATTAACTATGGCTACACCTTC CASSQAGGINYGYTF
- - TRBJ1-2 TRBV6-5 TGTGCCAGCAGTCCTGGACTTTCCCATGGCTACACCTTC CASSPGLSHGYTF
- once TRBJ2-7 TRBV21-1 TGTGCCAGCAGCGGCGCGGACATTGCCTACGAGCAGTACTTC CASSGADIAYEQYF
- - TRBJ2-3 TRBV7-9 TGTGCCAGCAGCTTAGCACAGGGGAGGTTCCCAGATACGCAGTATTTT CASSLAQGRFPDTQYF
- once TRBJ2-1 TRBV11-2 TGTGCCAGCACCCCGACAGTGAGCTCCTACAATGAGCAGTTCTTC CASTPTVSSYNEQFF
- - TRBJ2-3 TRBV5-6 TGTGCCAGCAGCCTTTATCCAGATACGCAGTATTTT CASSLYPDTQYF
TRBD1 - TRBJ1-4 TRBV7-9 TGTGCCAGCAGCACCACCTTAGGGACAGGGGACGAAAAACTGTTTTTT CASSTTLGTGDEKLFF
- - TRBJ1-1 TRBV27 TGTGCCAGCAGTTTCACACAGGGCCCGAACACTGAAGCTTTCTTT CASSFTQGPNTEAFF